This T cell receptor beta chain emerged from a study of Graves' ophthalmopathy and Graves' hyperthyroidism. Findings of the study overall: Cross-validated, the 13-signature model showed 87.88%/81.08% sensitivity/specificity, and 80%/75% in the test set.

People with hyperthyroidism were aged 18 to 65 and newly diagnosed, under 2 months' duration. The authors amplified TCR beta CDR3 regions from RNA transcripts. First-round RT-PCR used HTBI primers; second-round multiplex PCR followed. TCRdb analysed the multiplex PCR reads with MiXCR anew, one entry per CDR3 protein. The sample has about 550,000 distinct CDR3 sequences; just under 40% are singletons. This CDR3 contains 15 residues. CDR1 is SGHDT and CDR2 is YYEEEE in the germline V gene. The V and J ends lost 4 bases and 0 bases respectively, with 13 bases between them. On this clonotype: Antigen specificity is unknown.

The TCR comes from an adult man with Graves' hyperthyroidism. The chain recombines TRBV5-6 with TRBJ2-5; perhaps TRBD2 as D (5 bases). The specimen sequenced was peripheral blood or thyroid tissue (not recorded which). The CDR3 loop is CASSPPEGDQETQYF. DNA of the CDR3: TGTGCCAGCAGCCCGCCAGAGGGAGACCAAGAGACCCAGTACTTC.